Reported below is one T cell receptor (beta chain). Trimming took off 5 bases at V and 6 bases at J, with 15 bases between the two ends. The CDR3 is 14 amino acids. Germline CDR1 is PRHDT and CDR2 is FYEKMQ (reference sequence). Original methodology: Researchers report that nucleated cell counts were estimated from reference gene primer amplification. The method was immunoSEQ multiplex PCR; TCRdb's version includes in-frame clones alone and lacks a portion of them. V and J calls and clone size are given by that table; D and trimming were obtained from the DNA. This table holds some 150,000 clones, about four fifths found once. This sample stems from a study of blood T cell repertoires in COVID-19. The overall study: T cells, B-cell-depleted T cells, or PBMCs provided the cDNA or gDNA that served as material.

In Seattle, patients joined the study during active infection and were tracked longitudinally. The sample was peripheral blood. V and J are TRBV13 and TRBJ2-3; no reliable D call. The sequence was obtained from a woman between 65 and 79 years old with COVID-19, enrolled during active disease. The CDR3 here is CASSRRGFDDTQYF. As DNA, the CDR3 is TGTGCCAGCAGCCGACGAGGCTTCGATGATACGCAGTATTTT.